The 27 T cell receptor beta chains below come from one sample, sequenced in a study of tissue T cells after allogeneic stem cell transplantation. Clones were read by immunoSEQ multiplex PCR, and TCRdb kept only the in-frame ones, dropping some. The sample holds around 28,000 clones, 85% seen once. The source was blood, collected before transplantation. These receptors originate from a woman aged 18 to 55 who later had graft-versus-host disease after an allogeneic stem cell transplant.

This clone was seen more than once but under ten times. The chain links TRBV4-1 to TRBJ2-3; no clear D. Trimming removed 0 bases from V and 0 bases from J, with 16 bases in between. The CDR3 is made up of 18 amino acids. In germline, CDR1 is MGHRA, CDR2 YSYEKL. The CDR3 is CASSQEGSAPSSTDTQYF. The CDR3 DNA follows: TGCGCCAGCAGCCAAGAAGGGTCGGCCCCTTCTAGCACAGATACGCAGTATTTT.

The chain uses TRBV11-2 and TRBJ1-1, with 7 bases that match TRBD1. This CDR3 is 13 amino acids long. The V gene end was trimmed by 5 bases and the J gene end by 6 bases; junction bases not matched to a gene: 6. Germline-derived CDR1 and CDR2 are SGHAT and FQNNGV. CDR3 coding DNA: TGTGCCAGCAGCCTCCACAGGGGAGCTGAAGCTTTCTTT. This codes for CASSLHRGAEAFF.

By sample fraction, this clone is medium-sized. The sample carries other DNA sequences with the same CDR3. V gene TRBV5-6 combines with J gene TRBJ2-2; D assignment may be TRBD1 or TRBD2 (6 bases each). Per germline, CDR1 SGHDT and CDR2 YYEEEE. The CDR3 has 17 amino acids. Trimming took off 4 bases at V and 0 bases at J, with 16 bases between the two ends. The CDR3 region has the DNA TGTGCCAGCAGCCTAAGTTCCGGGGGCACGAACACCGGGGAGCTGTTTTTT. Encoded protein: CASSLSSGGTNTGELFF.

The chain combines TRBV5-4 with TRBJ2-5; the D is unclear. CDR1 SGHNT and CDR2 YYREEE come from the germline V gene (reference sequence). The CDR3 covers 16 residues. V was shortened by 2 bases and J by 1 base, with 15 bases between the two germline ends. CDR3 in amino acids: CASSFFSYNIQETQYF. The CDR3, as DNA: TGTGCCAGCAGCTTTTTTAGTTACAACATCCAAGAGACCCAGTACTTC.

In DNA, the CDR3 is TGCGCCAGCAGCCAGGGGCCAATGGGAGCTTTCTTT. This translates into CASSQGPMGAFF. The J gene is TRBJ1-1, the V gene TRBV4-3; possible D gene TRBD1, 5 bases. With 3 bases removed from V and 10 bases from J, the gap between germline ends came to 12 bases. This CDR3 is built from 12 residues. Germline V CDR1 and CDR2: LGHNA, YSLEER.

The chain joins TRBV5-1 to TRBJ2-7, with a possible D match to TRBD1 (5 bases). Germline V gives CDR1 SGHRS, CDR2 YFSETQ. Trimming shortened V by 4 bases and J by 4 bases, and 18 bases separated the two germline ends. The CDR3 length is 15 residues. The chain's CDR3 is CASSRDSLGTYEQYF. The CDR3 nucleotides are TGCGCCAGCAGCCGAGACAGCTTAGGTACTTACGAGCAGTACTTC. The variable domain in full, with the rest retrieved from reference TRBV5-1 and TRBJ2-7, is KAGVTQTPRYLIKTRGQQVTLSCSPISGHRSVSWYQQTPGQGLQFLFEYFSETQRNKGNFPGRFSGRQFSNSRSEMNVSTLELGDSALYLCASSRDSLGTYEQYFGPGTRLTVT.

The rearrangement uses TRBV29-1 and TRBJ1-1, with 7 bases matching TRBD1. The J segment lost 2 bases and the V segment lost 1 base, leaving 7 bases of the junction unmatched. This CDR3 is built from 15 residues. Germline V lookup: CDR1 SQVTM, CDR2 ANQGSEA. Written as DNA, the CDR3 is TGCAGCGTTGAAGGGTGGGGACAGCAAAACACTGAAGCTTTCTTT. Its protein is CSVEGWGQQNTEAFF.

V gene TRBV4-2 combines with J gene TRBJ2-7, with D hard to call. The germline CDR1 and CDR2 sequences are LGHNA and YNFKEQ. Trimming took off 1 base at V and 2 bases at J, with 9 bases between the two ends. The CDR3 runs 14 residues. The CDR3 nucleotides read TGTGCCAGCAGCCAAGTGACCGGAGCCTACGAGCAGTACTTC. Its protein is CASSQVTGAYEQYF.

The chain employs TRBV18 and TRBJ1-5, with 7 nucleotides matching TRBD1. In germline, CDR1 is KGHSH, CDR2 LQKENI. The CDR3 runs 20 residues. With 3 bases clipped from V and 4 bases from J, the junction kept 21 bases outside the gene matches. CDR3 nucleotide sequence: TGTGCCAGCTCACCTCTCCACGGACAGGTCGGGCTGGTCCATAATCAGCCCCAGCATTTT. Translating gives CASSPLHGQVGLVHNQPQHF. Combining the CDR3 with reference TRBV18 and TRBJ1-5 gives the whole variable domain NAGVMQNPRHLVRRRGQEARLRCSPMKGHSHVYWYRQLPEEGLKFMVYLQKENIIDESGMPKERFSAEFPKEGPSILRIQQVVRGDSAAYFCASSPLHGQVGLVHNQPQHFGDGTRLSIL.

The rearrangement links TRBV9 to TRBJ1-2, with a weak D call TRBD1 (5 bases). From germline, CDR1 is SGDLS and CDR2 YYNGEE. The CDR3 covers 14 residues. V lost 0 bases, J lost 3 bases, and 9 bases lay in between. This chain's CDR3 is CASSVGDPYYGYTF. The CDR3, as DNA: TGTGCCAGCAGCGTAGGGGACCCATACTATGGCTACACCTTC.

The chain is built from TRBV27 and TRBJ2-7; TRBD1 agrees at 7 bases. There are 14 residues in the CDR3. Unmatched junction bases numbered 6, after V lost 5 bases and J lost 2 bases. Germline-derived CDR1 and CDR2 are MNHEY and SMNVEV (reference sequence). DNA for the CDR3: TGTGCCAGCAGTAACAGACAGGGCGCCTACGAGCAGTACTTC. It is translated as CASSNRQGAYEQYF.

The rearrangement links TRBV7-3 to TRBJ1-6; D not resolved. This CDR3 has 14 amino acids. Trimming pared 3 bases from V and 8 bases from J, leaving 11 bases between. Germline V CDR1 and CDR2: SGHTA, FQGTGA. The CDR3, as DNA: TGTGCCAGCAGCTTGACGGCAGGCTATTCACCCCTCCACTTT. Its protein is CASSLTAGYSPLHF.

The V and J genes are TRBV7-2 and TRBJ2-1; a possible D gene is TRBD2 (7 bases). The V end was cut by 4 bases, the J end by 7 bases, with 20 bases between. The CDR3 has 16 residues. Germline V gives CDR1 SGHTA, CDR2 FQGNSA. The CDR3 sequence is CASSSRLGGVGNEQFF. The CDR3 nucleotides are TGTGCCAGCAGCTCCCGCCTAGGGGGGGTGGGGAATGAGCAGTTCTTC.

This clone was counted only a few times. The V and J genes are TRBV4-2 and TRBJ1-1, with D hard to call. CDR3 length equals 15 residues. V lost 4 bases and J 0 bases, leaving 12 bases between the germline ends. The germline gives CDR1 LGHNA, CDR2 YNFKEQ. The DNA of the CDR3 is TGTGCCAGCAGCCCGAAAAAAACCCTGAACACTGAAGCTTTCTTT. Its protein is CASSPKKTLNTEAFF.

CDR3 in amino acids: CATSGPGQSSYEQYF. The CDR3 DNA follows: TGTGCCACCAGTGGTCCGGGACAGAGCTCCTACGAGCAGTACTTC. V is TRBV24-1 and J is TRBJ2-7, with 7 bases aligning to TRBD1. The CDR3 is 15 residues long. The germline V gene has CDR1 KGHDR and CDR2 SFDVKD. The trim removed 5 bases at V and 0 bases at J, leaving 6 bases unmatched.

The rearrangement joins TRBV7-2 to TRBJ1-1; 7 positions match TRBD1. V shed 5 bases, J shed 0 bases, and the junction held 6 bases outside the gene matches. The CDR3 loop spans 15 amino acids. Germline CDR1 is SGHTA and CDR2 is FQGNSA. CDR3 protein: CASSLGDRLNTEAFF. DNA of the CDR3: TGTGCCAGCAGCCTCGGGGACAGACTGAACACTGAAGCTTTCTTT. The full variable domain, its missing parts supplied by reference TRBV7-2 and TRBJ1-1, is GAGVSQSPSNKVTEKGKDVELRCDPISGHTALYWYRQSLGQGLEFLIYFQGNSAPDKSGLPSDRFSAERTGGSVSTLTIQRTQQEDSAVYLCASSLGDRLNTEAFFGQGTRLTVV.

V usage is TRBV5-6 and J usage is TRBJ2-5; D ambiguous. The germline CDR1 and CDR2 sequences are SGHDT and YYEEEE. The V end lost 4 bases, the J end lost 2 bases, and 15 bases lay between the germline ends. The CDR3 totals 15 residues. The CDR3 sequence is CASSLLPRPQETQYF. The DNA for the CDR3 is TGTGCCAGCAGCCTACTCCCGCGCCCACAAGAGACCCAGTACTTC.

V usage is TRBV7-9 and J usage is TRBJ1-1; 7 bases agree with TRBD1. The CDR3 runs to 15 residues. Germline V lookup: CDR1 SEHNR, CDR2 FQNEAQ (reference sequence). After removal of 4 bases from V and 0 bases from J, the junction contained 5 bases not matched to a gene. The CDR3 DNA sequence: TGTGCCAGCAGCTCTGGACAGGCGATGAACACTGAAGCTTTCTTT. Translation: CASSSGQAMNTEAFF.

The genes are TRBV12-3 or TRBV12-4 and TRBJ2-3; D not resolved. This CDR3 region has 12 residues. The V gene lost 4 bases and the J gene lost 2 bases, with 4 bases spanning the gap. CDR3 bases: TGTGCCAGCAGTTGGCTCACAGATACGCAGTATTTT. This translates into CASSWLTDTQYF.

Comment on this clone: At one of its ends the junction is not consistent with the germline gene, which may arise from a read error. This sequence joins TRBV18 and TRBJ2-7; the D gene could be TRBD1 or TRBD2 (5 bases each). Germline CDR1 KGHSH, CDR2 LQKENI. The CDR3 spans 18 residues. CDR3 in amino acids: CASSPQAPPGPGSSEQYF. The CDR3 DNA reads TGTGCCAGCTCACCACAGGCGCCCCCGGGACCCGGATCCTCCGAGCAGTACTTC.

The chain couples TRBV5-1 to TRBJ2-5, with TRBD1 matching 11 bases. There are 15 residues in the CDR3. The germline CDR1 and CDR2 sequences are SGHRS and YFSETQ. The ends lost 5 bases at V and 1 base at J; junction bases unmatched: 4. CDR3 protein: CASRRTGGGQETQYF. The CDR3 DNA is TGCGCCAGCAGGCGGACAGGGGGCGGCCAAGAGACCCAGTACTTC.

The chain uses TRBV27 and TRBJ2-4, with D possibly matching TRBD1 (5 bases). Looked up from germline, CDR1 is MNHEY and CDR2 is SMNVEV (reference sequence). With 2 bases removed from V and 6 bases from J, the gap between germline ends came to 14 bases. The CDR3 loop spans 15 amino acids. The CDR3 loop is CASSLVSDTRNIQYF. CDR3 coding DNA: TGTGCCAGCAGTTTAGTCTCGGACACTCGAAACATTCAGTACTTC.

The rearrangement joins TRBV7-2 to TRBJ1-5; D possibly corresponds to TRBD1 (6 bases). The ends were cut back, 2 bases at V and 7 bases at J, with 12 bases in the middle. The germline V gene has CDR1 SGHTA and CDR2 FQGNSA. The CDR3 is 14 amino acids. CDR3 region: CASSLTGRWQPQHF. CDR3 nucleotide sequence: TGTGCCAGCAGCTTAACAGGGAGGTGGCAGCCCCAGCATTTT.

The chain links TRBV28 to TRBJ1-2, with unresolved D. The CDR3 totals 15 residues. V was pared by 1 base and J by 8 bases, with 17 bases between. Germline lookup yields CDR1 MDHEN and CDR2 SYDVKM. CDR3 sequence reads: CASSLYPGLPRGYTF. The DNA for the CDR3 is TGTGCCAGCAGTTTATACCCGGGTCTCCCGCGGGGCTACACCTTC.

V usage is TRBV2 and J usage is TRBJ2-1; no clear D. V was cut by 7 bases and J by 7 bases, with 5 bases left in between. This CDR3 comprises 10 residues. The germline CDR1 and CDR2 sequences are SNHLY and FYNNEI. CDR3 coding DNA: TGTGCCAGCAAGGGTAATGAGCAGTTCTTC. Translating gives CASKGNEQFF.

The chain links TRBV2 to TRBJ1-2; D perhaps matches TRBD1 (5 bases). CDR1 and CDR2 (germline): SNHLY, FYNNEI. CDR3 length: 15 residues. V lost 8 bases and J lost 0, with 16 bases in between. The CDR3 sequence: CASRAGPTANYGYTF. As DNA, the CDR3 is TGTGCCAGCCGGGCGGGACCCACAGCTAACTATGGCTACACCTTC.

This clone was found once. CDR3 loop: CASSRSWGGDGTEAFF. In nucleotides, the CDR3 is TGTGCCAGCAGCCGTTCTTGGGGGGGCGACGGCACTGAAGCTTTCTTT. The J gene is TRBJ1-1, the V gene TRBV5-8; maybe TRBD1 (6 bases). Trimming took 4 bases from V and 4 from J, leaving 20 bases between them. Germline CDR1 is SGHTS and CDR2 is YDEGEE. This CDR3 has 16 residues.